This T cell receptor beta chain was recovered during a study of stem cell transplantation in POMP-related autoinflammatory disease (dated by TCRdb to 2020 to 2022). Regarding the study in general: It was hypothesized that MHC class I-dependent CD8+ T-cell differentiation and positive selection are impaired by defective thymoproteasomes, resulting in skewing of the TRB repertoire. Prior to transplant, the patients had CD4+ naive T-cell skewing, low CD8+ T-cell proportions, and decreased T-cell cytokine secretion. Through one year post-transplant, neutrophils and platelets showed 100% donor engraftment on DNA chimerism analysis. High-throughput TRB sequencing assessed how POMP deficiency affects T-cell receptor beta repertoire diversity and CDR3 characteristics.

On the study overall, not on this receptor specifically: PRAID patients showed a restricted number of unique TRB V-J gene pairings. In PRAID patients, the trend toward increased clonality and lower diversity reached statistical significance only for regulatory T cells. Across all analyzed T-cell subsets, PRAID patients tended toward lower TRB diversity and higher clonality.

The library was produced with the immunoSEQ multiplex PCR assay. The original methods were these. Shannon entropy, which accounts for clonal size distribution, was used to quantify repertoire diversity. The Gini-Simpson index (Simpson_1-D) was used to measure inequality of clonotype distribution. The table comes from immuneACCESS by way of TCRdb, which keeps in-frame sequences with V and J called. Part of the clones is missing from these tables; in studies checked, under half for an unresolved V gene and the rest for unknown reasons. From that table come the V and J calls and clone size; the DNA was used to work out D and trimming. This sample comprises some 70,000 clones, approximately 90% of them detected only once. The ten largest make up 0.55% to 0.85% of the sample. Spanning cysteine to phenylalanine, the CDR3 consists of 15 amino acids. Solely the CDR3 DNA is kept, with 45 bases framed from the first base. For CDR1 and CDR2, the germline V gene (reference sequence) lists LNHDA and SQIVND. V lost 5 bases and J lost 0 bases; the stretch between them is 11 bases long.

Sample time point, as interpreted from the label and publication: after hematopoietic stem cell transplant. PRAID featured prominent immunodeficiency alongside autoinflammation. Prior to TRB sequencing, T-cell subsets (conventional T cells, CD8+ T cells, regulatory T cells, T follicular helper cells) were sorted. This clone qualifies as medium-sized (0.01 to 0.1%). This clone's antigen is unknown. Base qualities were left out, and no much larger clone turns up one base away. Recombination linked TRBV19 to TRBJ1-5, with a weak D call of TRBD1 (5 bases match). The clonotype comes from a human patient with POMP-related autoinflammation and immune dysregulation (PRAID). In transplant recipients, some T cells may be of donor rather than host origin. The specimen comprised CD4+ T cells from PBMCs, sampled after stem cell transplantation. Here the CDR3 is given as CASSLTGFSNQPQHF. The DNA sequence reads TGTGCCAGTAGTCTTACAGGCTTTAGCAATCAGCCCCAGCATTTT.